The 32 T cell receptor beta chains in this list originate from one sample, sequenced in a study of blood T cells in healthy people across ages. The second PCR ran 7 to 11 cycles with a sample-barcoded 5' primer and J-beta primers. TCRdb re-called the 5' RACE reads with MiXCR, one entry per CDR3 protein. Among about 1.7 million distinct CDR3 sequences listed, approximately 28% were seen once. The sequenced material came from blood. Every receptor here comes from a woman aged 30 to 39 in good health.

The CDR3 coding sequence is TGTGCCAGCAGCTTAGGGCGGCTCTCTGGGGCCAACGTCCTGACTTTC. Amino acid sequence: CASSLGRLSGANVLTF. J is TRBJ2-6 and V is TRBV11-2; D gene ambiguous. Germline-derived CDR1 and CDR2 are SGHAT and FQNNGV. Trimming removed 1 base at V and 0 bases at J, with 7 bases between. The CDR3 totals 16 residues.

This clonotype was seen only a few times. CDR3 nucleotide sequence: TGTGCCAGCAGTCCGGCGGGACAGGAGGTGAACACTGAAGCTTTCTTT. This translates into CASSPAGQEVNTEAFF. The chain employs TRBV28 and TRBJ1-1; 8 bases fit TRBD1. Trimming at V came to 5 bases and at J to 0 bases, leaving 8 bases not matched to a gene. CDR3 length: 16 residues. Germline V gene lookup returns CDR1 MDHEN and CDR2 SYDVKM.

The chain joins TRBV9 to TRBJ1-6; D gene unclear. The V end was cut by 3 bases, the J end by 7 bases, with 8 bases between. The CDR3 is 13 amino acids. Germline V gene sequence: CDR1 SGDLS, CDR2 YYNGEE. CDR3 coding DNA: TGTGCCAGCAGCGACACCTCGAATTCACCCCTCCACTTT. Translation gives CASSDTSNSPLHF. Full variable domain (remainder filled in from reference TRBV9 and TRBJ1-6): DSGVTQTPKHLITATGQRVTLRCSPRSGDLSVYWYQQSLDQGLQFLIQYYNGEERAKGNILERFSAQQFPDLHSELNLSSLELGDSALYFCASSDTSNSPLHFGNGTRLTVT.

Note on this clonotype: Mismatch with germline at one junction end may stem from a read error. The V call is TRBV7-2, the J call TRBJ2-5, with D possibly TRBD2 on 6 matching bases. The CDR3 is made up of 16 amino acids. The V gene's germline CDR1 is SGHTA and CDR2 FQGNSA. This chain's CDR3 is CASSPDVGGGKETQYF. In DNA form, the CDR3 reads TGTGCCAGCAGCCCTGATGTCGGGGGTGGGAAGGAGACCCAGTACTTT. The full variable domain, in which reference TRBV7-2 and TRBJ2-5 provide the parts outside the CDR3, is GAGVSQSPSNKVTEKGKDVELRCDPISGHTALYWYRQSLGQGLEFLIYFQGNSAPDKSGLPSDRFSAERTGGSVSTLTIQRTQQEDSAVYLCASSPDVGGGKETQYFGPGTRLLVL.

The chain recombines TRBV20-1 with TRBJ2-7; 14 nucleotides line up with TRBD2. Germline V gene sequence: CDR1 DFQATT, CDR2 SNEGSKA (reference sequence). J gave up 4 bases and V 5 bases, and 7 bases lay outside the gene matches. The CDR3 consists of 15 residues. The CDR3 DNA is TGCAGTGCTCCATTGACTAGCGGGAGGGTGTACGAGCAGTACTTC. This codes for CSAPLTSGRVYEQYF.

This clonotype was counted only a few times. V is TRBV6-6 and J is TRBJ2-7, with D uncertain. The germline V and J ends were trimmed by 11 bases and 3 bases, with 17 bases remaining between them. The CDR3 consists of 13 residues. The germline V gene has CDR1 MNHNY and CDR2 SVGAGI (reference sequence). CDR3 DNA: TGTGCCGCCCGGCGGTCTGGGCTCTACGAGCAGTACTTC. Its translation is CAARRSGLYEQYF.

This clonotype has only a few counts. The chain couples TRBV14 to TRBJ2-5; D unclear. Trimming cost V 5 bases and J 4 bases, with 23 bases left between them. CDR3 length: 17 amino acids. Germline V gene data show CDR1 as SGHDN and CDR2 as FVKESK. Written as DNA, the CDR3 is TGTGCCAGCAGCAACGCCTCTTTTCTGGGGTTAATAGAGACCCAGTACTTC. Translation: CASSNASFLGLIETQYF.

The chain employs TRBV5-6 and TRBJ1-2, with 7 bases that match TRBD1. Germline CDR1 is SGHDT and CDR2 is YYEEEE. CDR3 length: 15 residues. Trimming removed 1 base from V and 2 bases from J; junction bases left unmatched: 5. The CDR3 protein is CASSLLEGQNYGYTF. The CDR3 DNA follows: TGTGCCAGCAGCTTGCTTGAGGGACAGAACTATGGCTACACCTTC.

CDR3 sequence: CASSDLGRKPTHSTDTQYF. The DNA of the CDR3 is TGCGCCAGCAGTGATCTCGGCAGGAAACCCACCCATAGCACAGATACGCAGTATTTT. The chain is built from TRBV10-2 and TRBJ2-3, with D uncertain. CDR3 size: 19 residues. The germline CDR1 and CDR2 sequences are WSHSY and SAAADI. The ends were cut back, 3 bases at V and 0 bases at J, with 22 bases in the middle.

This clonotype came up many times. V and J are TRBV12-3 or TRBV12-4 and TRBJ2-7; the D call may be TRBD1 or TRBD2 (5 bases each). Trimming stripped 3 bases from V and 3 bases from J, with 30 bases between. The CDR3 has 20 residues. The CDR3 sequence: CASSFVERMDAHTGDYEQYF. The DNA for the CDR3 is TGTGCCAGCAGTTTTGTTGAGCGGATGGATGCTCACACAGGCGACTACGAGCAGTACTTC.

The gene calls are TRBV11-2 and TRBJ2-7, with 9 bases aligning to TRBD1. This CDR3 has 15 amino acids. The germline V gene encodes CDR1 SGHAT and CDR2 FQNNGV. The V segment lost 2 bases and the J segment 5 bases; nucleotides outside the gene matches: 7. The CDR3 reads CASSLPGQGIHEQYF. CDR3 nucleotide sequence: TGTGCCAGCAGCTTACCGGGACAGGGAATCCACGAGCAGTACTTC.

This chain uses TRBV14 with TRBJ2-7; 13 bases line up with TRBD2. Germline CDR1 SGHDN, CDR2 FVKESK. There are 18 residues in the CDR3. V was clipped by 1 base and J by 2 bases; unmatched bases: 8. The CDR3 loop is CASSQGTSGSGPAYEQYF. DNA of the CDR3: TGTGCCAGCAGCCAAGGGACTAGCGGGAGTGGCCCTGCCTACGAGCAGTACTTC.

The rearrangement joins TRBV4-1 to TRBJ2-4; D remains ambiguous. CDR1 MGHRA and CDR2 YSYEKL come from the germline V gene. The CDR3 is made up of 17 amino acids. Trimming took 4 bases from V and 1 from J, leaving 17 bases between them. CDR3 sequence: CASSPNILGNAKNIQYF. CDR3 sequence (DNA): TGCGCCAGCAGCCCTAATATATTAGGAAATGCCAAAAACATTCAGTACTTC.

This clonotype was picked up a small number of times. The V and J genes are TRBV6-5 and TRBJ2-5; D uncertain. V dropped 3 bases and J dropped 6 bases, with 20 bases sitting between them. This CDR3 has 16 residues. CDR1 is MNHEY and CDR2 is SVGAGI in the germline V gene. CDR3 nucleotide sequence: TGTGCCAGCAGTTATGGCCTGACGGTAACACAAAAGACCCAGTACTTC. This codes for CASSYGLTVTQKTQYF.

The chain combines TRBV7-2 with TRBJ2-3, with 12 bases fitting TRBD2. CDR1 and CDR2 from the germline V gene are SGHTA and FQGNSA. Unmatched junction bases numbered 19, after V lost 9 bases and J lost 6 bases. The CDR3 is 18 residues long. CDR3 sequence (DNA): TGTGCCAGACCCGGGACTAGCGGGCTACGTCTCCCGGGGGATACGCAGTATTTT. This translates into CARPGTSGLRLPGDTQYF.

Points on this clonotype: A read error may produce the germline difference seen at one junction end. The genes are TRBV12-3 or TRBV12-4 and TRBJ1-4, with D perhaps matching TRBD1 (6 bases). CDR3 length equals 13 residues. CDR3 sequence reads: CASSLRGHEKRFF. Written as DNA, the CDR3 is TGTGCCAGCAGTTTGAGGGGACATGAAAAACGGTTTTTT.

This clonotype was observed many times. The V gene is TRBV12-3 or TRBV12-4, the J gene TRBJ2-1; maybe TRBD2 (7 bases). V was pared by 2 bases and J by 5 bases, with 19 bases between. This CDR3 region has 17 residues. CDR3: CASSLRSQGRVHNEQFF. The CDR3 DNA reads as TGTGCCAGCAGTTTAAGGTCGCAGGGGAGGGTCCACAATGAGCAGTTCTTC.

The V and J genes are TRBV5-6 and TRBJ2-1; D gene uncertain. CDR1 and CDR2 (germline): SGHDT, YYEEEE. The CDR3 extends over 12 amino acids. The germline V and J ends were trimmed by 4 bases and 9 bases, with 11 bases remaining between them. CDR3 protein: CASSPMLREQFF. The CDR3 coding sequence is TGTGCCAGCAGCCCTATGTTGCGTGAGCAGTTCTTC. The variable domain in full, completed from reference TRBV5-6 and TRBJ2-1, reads DAGVTQSPTHLIKTRGQQVTLRCSPKSGHDTVSWYQQALGQGPQFIFQYYEEEERQRGNFPDRFSGHQFPNYSSELNVNALLLGDSALYLCASSPMLREQFFGPGTRLTVL.

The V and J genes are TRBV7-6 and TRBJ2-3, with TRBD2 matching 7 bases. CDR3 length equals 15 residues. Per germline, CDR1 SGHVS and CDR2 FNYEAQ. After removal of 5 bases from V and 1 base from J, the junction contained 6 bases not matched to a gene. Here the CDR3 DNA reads TGTGCCAGCAGCCCCATAAGCGGGGGCACAGATACGCAGTATTTT. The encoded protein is CASSPISGGTDTQYF. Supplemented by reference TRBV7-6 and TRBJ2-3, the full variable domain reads GAGVSQSPRYKVTKRGQDVALRCDPISGHVSLYWYRQALGQGPEFLTYFNYEAQQDKSGLPNDRFSAERPEGSISTLTIQRTEQRDSAMYRCASSPISGGTDTQYFGPGTRLTVL.

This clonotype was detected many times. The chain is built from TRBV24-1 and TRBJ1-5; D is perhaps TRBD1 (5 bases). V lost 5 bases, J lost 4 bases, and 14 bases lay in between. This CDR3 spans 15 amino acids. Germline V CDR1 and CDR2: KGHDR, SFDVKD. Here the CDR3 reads CATSGGTRGNQPQHF. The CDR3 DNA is TGTGCCACCAGTGGCGGGACCAGAGGGAATCAGCCCCAGCATTTT.

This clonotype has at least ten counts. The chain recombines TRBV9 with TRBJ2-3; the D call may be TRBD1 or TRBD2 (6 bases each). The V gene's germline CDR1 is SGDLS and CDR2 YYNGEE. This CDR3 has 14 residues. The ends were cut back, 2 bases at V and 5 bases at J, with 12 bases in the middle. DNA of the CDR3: TGTGCCAGCAGCGTTACGGGGGCAGGAGATACGCAGTATTTT. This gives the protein CASSVTGAGDTQYF.

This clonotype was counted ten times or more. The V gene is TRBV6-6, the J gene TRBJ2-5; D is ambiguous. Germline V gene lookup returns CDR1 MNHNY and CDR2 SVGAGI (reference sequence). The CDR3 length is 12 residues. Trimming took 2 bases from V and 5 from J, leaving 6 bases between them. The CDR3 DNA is TGTGCCAGCAGTTACCGTGACGAGACCCAGTACTTC. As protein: CASSYRDETQYF.

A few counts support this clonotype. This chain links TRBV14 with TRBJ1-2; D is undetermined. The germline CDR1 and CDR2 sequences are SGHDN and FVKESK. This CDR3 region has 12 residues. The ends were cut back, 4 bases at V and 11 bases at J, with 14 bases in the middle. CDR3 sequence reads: CASSPWVIGYTF. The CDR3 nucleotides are TGTGCCAGCAGCCCCTGGGTCATCGGTTACACCTTC.

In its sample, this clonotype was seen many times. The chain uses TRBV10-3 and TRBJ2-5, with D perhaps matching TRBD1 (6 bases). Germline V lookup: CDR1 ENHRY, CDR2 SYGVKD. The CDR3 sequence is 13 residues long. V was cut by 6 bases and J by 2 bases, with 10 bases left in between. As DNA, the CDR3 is TGTGCCATCAGGGGACATATGCAAGAGACCCAGTACTTC. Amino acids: CAIRGHMQETQYF.

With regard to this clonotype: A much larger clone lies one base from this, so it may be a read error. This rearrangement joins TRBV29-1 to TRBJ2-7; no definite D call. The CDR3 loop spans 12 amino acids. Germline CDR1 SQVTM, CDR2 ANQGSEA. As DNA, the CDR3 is TGCGGCGTCCAGACGGACTCCTACGAGCAGTACTTC. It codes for CGVQTDSYEQYF.

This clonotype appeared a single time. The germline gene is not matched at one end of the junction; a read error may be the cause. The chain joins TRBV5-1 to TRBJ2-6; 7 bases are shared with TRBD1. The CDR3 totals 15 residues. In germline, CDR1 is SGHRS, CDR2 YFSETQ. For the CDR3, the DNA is TGCGCCAGCAGCGGGGGACAGCCTGGGGCCGACGTCCTGACTTTC. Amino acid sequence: CASSGGQPGADVLTF.

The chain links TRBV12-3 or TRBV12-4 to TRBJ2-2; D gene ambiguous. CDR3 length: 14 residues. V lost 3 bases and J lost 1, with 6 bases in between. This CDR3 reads CASSFTQNTGELFF. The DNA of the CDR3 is TGTGCCAGCAGTTTCACCCAGAACACCGGGGAGCTGTTTTTT.

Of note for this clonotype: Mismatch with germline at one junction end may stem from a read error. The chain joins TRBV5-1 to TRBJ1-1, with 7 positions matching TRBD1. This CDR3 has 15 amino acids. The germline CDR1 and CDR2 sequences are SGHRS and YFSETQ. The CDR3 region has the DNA TGCGCCAGCAGCAATACCACAGGGGCGAACACTGTAGCTTTCTTT. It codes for CASSNTTGANTVAFF.

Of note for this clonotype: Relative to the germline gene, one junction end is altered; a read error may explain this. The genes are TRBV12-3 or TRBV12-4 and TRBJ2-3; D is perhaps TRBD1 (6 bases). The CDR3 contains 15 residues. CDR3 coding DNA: TGTGCCAGCAGACCCAGGGGAAGTGGAGCAGATGCGCAGTATTTC. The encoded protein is CASRPRGSGADAQYF.

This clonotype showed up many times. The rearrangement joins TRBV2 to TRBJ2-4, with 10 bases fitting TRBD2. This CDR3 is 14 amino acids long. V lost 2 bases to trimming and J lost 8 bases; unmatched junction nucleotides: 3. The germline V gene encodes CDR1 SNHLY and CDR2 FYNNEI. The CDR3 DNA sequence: TGTGCCAGCAGTGAACTAGCGGGAGTAGACATTCAGTACTTC. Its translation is CASSELAGVDIQYF.

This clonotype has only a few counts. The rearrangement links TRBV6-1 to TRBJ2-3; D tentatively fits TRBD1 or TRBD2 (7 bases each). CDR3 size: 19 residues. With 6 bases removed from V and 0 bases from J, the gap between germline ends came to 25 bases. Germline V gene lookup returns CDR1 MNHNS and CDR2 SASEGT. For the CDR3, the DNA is TGTGCCAGCAGGTCCAGGGGGGAGCTAGCGGCCACTAGCACAGATACGCAGTATTTT. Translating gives CASRSRGELAATSTDTQYF.

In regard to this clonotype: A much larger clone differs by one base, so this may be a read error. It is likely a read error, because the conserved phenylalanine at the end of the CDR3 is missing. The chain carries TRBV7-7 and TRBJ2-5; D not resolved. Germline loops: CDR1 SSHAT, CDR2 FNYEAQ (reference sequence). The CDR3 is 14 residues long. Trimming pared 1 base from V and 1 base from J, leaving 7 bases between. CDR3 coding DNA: TGTGCCAGCAGCTTAGGGAACGGCCAAGAGACCCAGTACTCC. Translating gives CASSLGNGQETQYS.